This T cell receptor (beta chain) originates from a study of OX40 agonist ivuxolimab in advanced cancers. Method: immunoSEQ multiplex PCR; TCRdb's copy keeps in-frame clones and lacks some. The sample has 30,000 to 40,000 clones, approximately 90% seen once. This receptor was taken from an adult with an advanced solid tumor such as melanoma, head and neck, liver or kidney cancer. The starting material was CD4+ or CD8+ T cells sorted from blood, obtained in a trial of the OX40 agonist ivuxolimab.

DNA of the CDR3: TGTGCCAGCAGTAGCCGACAGGGGGACACTGAAGCTTTCTTT. Its protein is CASSSRQGDTEAFF. The V and J genes are TRBV28 and TRBJ1-1; 9 positions agree with TRBD1. This CDR3 region has 14 residues. Germline lookup yields CDR1 MDHEN and CDR2 SYDVKM. With V trimmed by 5 bases and J by 3 bases, 4 bases remained unmatched.